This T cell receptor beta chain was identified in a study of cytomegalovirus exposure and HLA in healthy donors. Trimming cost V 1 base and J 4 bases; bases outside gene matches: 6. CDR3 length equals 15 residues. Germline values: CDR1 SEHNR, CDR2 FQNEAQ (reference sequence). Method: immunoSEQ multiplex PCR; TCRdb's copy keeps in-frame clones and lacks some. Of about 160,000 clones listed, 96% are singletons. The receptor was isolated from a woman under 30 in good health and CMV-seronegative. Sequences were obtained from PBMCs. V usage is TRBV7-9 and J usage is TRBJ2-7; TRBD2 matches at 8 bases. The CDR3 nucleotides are TGTGCCAGCAGCTTAGGGGACGGGGGGGCTTACGAGCAGTACTTC. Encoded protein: CASSLGDGGAYEQYF.